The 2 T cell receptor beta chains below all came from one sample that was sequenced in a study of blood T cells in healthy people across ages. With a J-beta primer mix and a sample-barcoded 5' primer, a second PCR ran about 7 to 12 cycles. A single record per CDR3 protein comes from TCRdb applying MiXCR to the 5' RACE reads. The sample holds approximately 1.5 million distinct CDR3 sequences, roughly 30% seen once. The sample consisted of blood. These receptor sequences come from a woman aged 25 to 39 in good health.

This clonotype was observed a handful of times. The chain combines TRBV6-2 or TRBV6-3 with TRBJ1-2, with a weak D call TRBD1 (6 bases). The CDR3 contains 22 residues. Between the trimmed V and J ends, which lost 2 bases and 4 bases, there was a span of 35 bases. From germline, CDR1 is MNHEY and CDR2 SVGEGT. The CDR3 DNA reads TGTGCCAGCAGTTACCCGGGACAATTTACCGCCACAGGGTGGCTTCTCGTCTATGGCTACACCTTC. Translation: CASSYPGQFTATGWLLVYGYTF.

CDR3: CASSVAGDEQYF. The CDR3 region has the DNA TGTGCCAGCAGCGTAGCAGGGGACGAGCAGTACTTC. The genes are TRBV9 and TRBJ2-5, with D possibly matching TRBD1 (6 bases). The last part of the DNA fits TRBJ2-7 better; the J call may be wrong. Germline V gene data show CDR1 as SGDLS and CDR2 as YYNGEE. This CDR3 contains 12 residues.